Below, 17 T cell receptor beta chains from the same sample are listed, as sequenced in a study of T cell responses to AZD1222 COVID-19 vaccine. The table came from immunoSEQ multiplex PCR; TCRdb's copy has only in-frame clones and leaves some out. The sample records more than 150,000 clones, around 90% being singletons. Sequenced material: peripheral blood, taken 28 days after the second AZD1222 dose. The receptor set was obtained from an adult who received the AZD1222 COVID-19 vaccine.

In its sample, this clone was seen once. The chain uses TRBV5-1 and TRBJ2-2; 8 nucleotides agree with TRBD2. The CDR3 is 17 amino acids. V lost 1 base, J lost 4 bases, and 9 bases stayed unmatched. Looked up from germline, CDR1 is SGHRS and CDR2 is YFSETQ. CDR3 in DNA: TGCGCCAGCAGCTTGTTTGGGACTAGAGACTCCACCGGGGAGCTGTTTTTT. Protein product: CASSLFGTRDSTGELFF. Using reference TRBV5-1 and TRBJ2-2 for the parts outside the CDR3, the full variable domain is KAGVTQTPRYLIKTRGQQVTLSCSPISGHRSVSWYQQTPGQGLQFLFEYFSETQRNKGNFPGRFSGRQFSNSRSEMNVSTLELGDSALYLCASSLFGTRDSTGELFFGEGSRLTVL.

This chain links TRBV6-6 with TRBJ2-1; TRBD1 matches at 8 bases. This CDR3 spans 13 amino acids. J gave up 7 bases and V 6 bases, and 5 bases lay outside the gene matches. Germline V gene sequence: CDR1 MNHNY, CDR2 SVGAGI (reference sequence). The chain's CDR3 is CASSTQGANEQFF. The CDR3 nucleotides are TGTGCCAGCAGCACTCAGGGGGCAAATGAGCAGTTCTTC.

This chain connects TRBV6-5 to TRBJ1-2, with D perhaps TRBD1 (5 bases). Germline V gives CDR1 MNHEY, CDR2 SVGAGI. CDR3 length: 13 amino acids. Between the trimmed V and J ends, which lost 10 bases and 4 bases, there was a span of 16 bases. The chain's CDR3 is CATRPGGTYGYTF. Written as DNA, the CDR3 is TGTGCCACCCGCCCGGGGGGTACCTATGGCTACACCTTC.

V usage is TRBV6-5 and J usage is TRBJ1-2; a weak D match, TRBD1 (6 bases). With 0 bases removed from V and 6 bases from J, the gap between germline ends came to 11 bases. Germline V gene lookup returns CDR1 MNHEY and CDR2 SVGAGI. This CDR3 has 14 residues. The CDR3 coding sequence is TGTGCCAGCAGTTACTCGGGGGGCGCGGATGGCTACACCTTC. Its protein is CASSYSGGADGYTF.

The CDR3 DNA follows: TGTGCCTGGAGGCTAGGAGGGGATAGCAATCAGCCCCAGCATTTT. Translation gives CAWRLGGDSNQPQHF. The V and J genes are TRBV30 and TRBJ1-5, with D tentatively TRBD1 (5 bases). This CDR3 is 15 amino acids long. V lost 3 bases to trimming and J lost 0 bases, with 12 bases between them. Per germline, CDR1 GTSNPN and CDR2 SVGIG (reference sequence).

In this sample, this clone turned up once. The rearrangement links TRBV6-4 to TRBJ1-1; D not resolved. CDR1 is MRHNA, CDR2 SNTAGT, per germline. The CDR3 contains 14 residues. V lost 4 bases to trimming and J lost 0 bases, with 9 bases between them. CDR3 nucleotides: TGTGCCAGCAGTGTTGGTACGATGAACACTGAAGCTTTCTTT. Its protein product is CASSVGTMNTEAFF.

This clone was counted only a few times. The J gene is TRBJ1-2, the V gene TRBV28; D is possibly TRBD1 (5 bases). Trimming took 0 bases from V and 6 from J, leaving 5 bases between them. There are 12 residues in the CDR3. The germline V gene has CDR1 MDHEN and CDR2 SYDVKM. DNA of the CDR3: TGTGCCAGCAGTTTATGGGGGGATGGCTACACCTTC. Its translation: CASSLWGDGYTF.

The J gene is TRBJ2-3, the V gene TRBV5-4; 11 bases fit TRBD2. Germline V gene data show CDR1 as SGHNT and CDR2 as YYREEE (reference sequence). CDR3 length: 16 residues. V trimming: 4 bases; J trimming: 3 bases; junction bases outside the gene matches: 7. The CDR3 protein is CASSLTSGSPTDTQYF. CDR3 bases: TGTGCCAGCAGCCTAACTAGCGGGAGTCCGACAGATACGCAGTATTTT.

CDR3 sequence reads: CASSLTTGGLYSNQPQHF. CDR3 DNA: TGTGCCAGCAGCTTAACGACAGGGGGCCTATATAGCAATCAGCCCCAGCATTTT. J is TRBJ1-5 and V is TRBV7-6, with 10 bases that match TRBD1. With 2 bases clipped from V and 0 bases from J, the junction kept 7 bases outside the gene matches. The CDR3 loop spans 18 amino acids. Germline CDR1 SGHVS, CDR2 FNYEAQ.

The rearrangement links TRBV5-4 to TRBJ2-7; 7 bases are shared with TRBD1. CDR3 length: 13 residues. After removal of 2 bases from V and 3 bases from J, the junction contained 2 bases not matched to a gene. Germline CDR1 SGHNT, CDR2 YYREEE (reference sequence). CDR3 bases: TGTGCCAGCAGCTTCCGGGACAGCTACGAGCAGTACTTC. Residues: CASSFRDSYEQYF.

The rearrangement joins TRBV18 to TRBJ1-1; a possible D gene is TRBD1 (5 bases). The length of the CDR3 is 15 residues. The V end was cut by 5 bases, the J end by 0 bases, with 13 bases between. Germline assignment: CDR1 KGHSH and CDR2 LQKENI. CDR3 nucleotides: TGTGCCAGCTCAGAAGCGGGACTGATGAACACTGAAGCTTTCTTT. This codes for CASSEAGLMNTEAFF.

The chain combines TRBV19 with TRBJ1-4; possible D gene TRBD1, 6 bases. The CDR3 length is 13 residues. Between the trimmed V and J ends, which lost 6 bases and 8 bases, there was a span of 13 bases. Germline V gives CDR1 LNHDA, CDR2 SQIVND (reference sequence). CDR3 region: CASRDSPKEKLFF. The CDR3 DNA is TGTGCCAGTAGGGACAGCCCGAAGGAAAAACTGTTTTTT.

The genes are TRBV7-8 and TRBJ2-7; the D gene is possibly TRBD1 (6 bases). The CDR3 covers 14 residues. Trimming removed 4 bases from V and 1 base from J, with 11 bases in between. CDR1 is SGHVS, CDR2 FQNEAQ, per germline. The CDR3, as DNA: TGTGCCAGCAGCTGGGGCAGGGGTTCCTACGAGCAGTACTTC. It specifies CASSWGRGSYEQYF.

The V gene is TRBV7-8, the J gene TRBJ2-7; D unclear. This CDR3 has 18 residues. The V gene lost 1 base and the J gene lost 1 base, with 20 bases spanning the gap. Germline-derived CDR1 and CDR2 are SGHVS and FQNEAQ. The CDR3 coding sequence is TGTGCCAGCAGCTTAGGGCTCCCTTACATAGTAAGGTCCTACGAGCAGTACTTC. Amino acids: CASSLGLPYIVRSYEQYF.

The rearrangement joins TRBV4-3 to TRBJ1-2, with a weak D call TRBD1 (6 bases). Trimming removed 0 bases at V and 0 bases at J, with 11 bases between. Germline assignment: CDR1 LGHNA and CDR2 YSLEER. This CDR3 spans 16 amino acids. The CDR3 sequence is CASSQERTVPNYGYTF. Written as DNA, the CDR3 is TGCGCCAGCAGCCAAGAACGGACAGTGCCTAACTATGGCTACACCTTC.

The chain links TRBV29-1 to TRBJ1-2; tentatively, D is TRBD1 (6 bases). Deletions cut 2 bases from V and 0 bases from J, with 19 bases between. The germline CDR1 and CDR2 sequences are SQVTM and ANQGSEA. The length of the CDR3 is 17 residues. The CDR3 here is CSVEWWAGEGANYGYTF. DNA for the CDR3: TGCAGCGTTGAATGGTGGGCAGGGGAGGGGGCTAACTATGGCTACACCTTC.

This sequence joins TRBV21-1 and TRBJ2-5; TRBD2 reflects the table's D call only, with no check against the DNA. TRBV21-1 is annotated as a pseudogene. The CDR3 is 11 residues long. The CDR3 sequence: CASTGVETQYF. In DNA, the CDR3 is TGTGCCAGCACTGGAGTAGAGACCCAGTACTTC.